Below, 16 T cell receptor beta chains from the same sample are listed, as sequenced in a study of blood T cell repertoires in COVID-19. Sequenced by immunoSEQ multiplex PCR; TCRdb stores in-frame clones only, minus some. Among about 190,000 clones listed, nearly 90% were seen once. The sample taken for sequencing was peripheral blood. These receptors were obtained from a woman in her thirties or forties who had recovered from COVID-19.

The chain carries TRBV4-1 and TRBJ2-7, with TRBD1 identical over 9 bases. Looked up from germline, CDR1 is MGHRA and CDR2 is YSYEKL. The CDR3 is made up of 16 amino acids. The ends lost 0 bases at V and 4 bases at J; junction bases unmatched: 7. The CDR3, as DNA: TGCGCCAGCAGCCAAGATGGGACAGGGACAATTTACGAGCAGTACTTC. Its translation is CASSQDGTGTIYEQYF.

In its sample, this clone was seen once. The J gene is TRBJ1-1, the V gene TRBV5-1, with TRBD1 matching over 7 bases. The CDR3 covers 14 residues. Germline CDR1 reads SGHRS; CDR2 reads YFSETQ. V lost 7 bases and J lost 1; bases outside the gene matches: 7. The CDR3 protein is CASRSTGKNTEAFF. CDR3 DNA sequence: TGCGCCAGCCGATCGACAGGGAAGAACACTGAAGCTTTCTTT.

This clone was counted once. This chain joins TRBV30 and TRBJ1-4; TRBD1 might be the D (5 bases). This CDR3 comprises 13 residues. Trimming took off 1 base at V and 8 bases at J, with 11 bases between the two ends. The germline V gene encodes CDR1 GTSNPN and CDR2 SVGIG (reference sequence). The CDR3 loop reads CAWSAGLGEKLFF. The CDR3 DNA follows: TGTGCCTGGAGTGCAGGGCTCGGGGAAAAACTGTTTTTT.

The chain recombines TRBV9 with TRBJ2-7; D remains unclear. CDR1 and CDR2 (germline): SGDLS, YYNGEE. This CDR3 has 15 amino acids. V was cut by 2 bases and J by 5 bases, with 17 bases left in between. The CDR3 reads CASSVLPGVSHEQYF. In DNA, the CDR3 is TGTGCCAGCAGCGTCCTCCCTGGAGTAAGCCACGAGCAGTACTTC.

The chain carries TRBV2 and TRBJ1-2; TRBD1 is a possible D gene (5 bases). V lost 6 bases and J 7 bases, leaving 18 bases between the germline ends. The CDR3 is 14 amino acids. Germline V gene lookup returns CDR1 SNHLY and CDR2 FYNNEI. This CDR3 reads CASSPDTSWRGYTF. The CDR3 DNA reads TGTGCCAGCAGCCCGGACACGTCCTGGCGTGGCTACACCTTC.

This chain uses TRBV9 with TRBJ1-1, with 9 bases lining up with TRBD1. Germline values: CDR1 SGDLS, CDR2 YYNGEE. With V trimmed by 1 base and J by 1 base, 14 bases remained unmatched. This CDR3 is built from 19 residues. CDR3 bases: TGTGCCAGCAGCGTATTCTCGGGGACAGGGACTACAAAGAACACTGAAGCTTTCTTT. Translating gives CASSVFSGTGTTKNTEAFF. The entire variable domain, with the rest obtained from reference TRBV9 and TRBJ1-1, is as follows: DSGVTQTPKHLITATGQRVTLRCSPRSGDLSVYWYQQSLDQGLQFLIQYYNGEERAKGNILERFSAQQFPDLHSELNLSSLELGDSALYFCASSVFSGTGTTKNTEAFFGQGTRLTVV.

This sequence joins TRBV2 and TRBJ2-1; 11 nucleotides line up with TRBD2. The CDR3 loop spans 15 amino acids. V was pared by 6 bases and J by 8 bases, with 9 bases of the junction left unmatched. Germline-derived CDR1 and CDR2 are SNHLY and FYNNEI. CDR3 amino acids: CASRSGLAGLDEQFF. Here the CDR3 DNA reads TGTGCCAGCAGATCAGGACTAGCGGGTCTGGATGAGCAGTTCTTC.

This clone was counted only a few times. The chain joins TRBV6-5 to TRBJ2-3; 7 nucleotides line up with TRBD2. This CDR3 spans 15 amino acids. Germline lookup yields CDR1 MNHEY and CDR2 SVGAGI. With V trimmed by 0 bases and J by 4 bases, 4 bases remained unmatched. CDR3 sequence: CASSYSEGGPDTQYF. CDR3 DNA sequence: TGTGCCAGCAGTTACTCCGAGGGAGGGCCAGATACGCAGTATTTT.

This CDR3 reads CASSVESGSRGNEQFF. For the CDR3, the DNA is TGTGCCAGCAGCGTAGAAAGCGGGTCCCGCGGGAATGAGCAGTTCTTC. This sequence joins TRBV9 and TRBJ2-1; tentatively, D is TRBD2 (6 bases). The V end was cut by 0 bases, the J end by 7 bases, with 17 bases between. The CDR3 spans 16 residues. Germline CDR1 is SGDLS and CDR2 is YYNGEE.

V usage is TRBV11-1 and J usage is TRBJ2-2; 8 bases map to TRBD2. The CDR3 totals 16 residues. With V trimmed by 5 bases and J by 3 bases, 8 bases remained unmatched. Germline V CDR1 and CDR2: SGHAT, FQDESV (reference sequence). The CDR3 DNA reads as TGTGCCAGCAGCCCAACGGGGGGGTTTGACACCGGGGAGCTGTTTTTT. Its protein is CASSPTGGFDTGELFF.

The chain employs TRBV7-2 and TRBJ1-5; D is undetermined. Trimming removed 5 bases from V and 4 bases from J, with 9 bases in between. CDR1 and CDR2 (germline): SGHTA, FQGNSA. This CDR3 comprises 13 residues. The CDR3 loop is CASSPLRNQPQHF. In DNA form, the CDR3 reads TGTGCCAGCAGCCCGCTGCGAAATCAGCCCCAGCATTTT.

CDR3 region: CASSLGRFANTGELFF. The CDR3 nucleotides are TGTGCCAGCAGCTTGGGCCGGTTCGCGAACACCGGGGAGCTGTTTTTT. The chain couples TRBV11-3 to TRBJ2-2; D not resolved. The CDR3 spans 16 residues. The germline gives CDR1 SGHNT, CDR2 YENEEA. Deletions cut 3 bases from V and 0 bases from J, with 11 bases between.

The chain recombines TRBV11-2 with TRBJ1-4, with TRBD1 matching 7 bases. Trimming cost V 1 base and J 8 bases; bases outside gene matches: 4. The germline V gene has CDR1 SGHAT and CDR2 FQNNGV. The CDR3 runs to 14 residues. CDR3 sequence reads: CASSLGQGGEKLFF. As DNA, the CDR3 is TGTGCCAGCAGCTTAGGACAGGGCGGAGAAAAACTGTTTTTT.

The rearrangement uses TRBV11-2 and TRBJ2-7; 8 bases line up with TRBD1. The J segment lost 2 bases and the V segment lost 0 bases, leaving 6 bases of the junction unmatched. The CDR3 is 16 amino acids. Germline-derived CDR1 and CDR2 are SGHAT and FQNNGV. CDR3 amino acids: CASSLDFGQGTYEQYF. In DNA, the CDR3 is TGTGCCAGCAGCTTAGATTTTGGACAGGGTACCTACGAGCAGTACTTC.

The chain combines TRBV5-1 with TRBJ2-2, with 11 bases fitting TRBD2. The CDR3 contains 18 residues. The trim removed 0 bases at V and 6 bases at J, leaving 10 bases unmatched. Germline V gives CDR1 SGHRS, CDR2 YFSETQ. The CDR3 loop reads CASSLELASGRRAGELFF. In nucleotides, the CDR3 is TGCGCCAGCAGCTTGGAGTTGGCTAGCGGGAGGAGGGCCGGGGAGCTGTTTTTT.

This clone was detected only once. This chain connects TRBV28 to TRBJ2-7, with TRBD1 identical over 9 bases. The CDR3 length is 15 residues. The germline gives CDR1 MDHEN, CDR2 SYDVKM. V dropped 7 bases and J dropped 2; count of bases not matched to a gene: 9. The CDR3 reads CASIGGTGITYEQYF. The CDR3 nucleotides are TGTGCCAGCATTGGGGGGACAGGGATAACCTACGAGCAGTACTTC.